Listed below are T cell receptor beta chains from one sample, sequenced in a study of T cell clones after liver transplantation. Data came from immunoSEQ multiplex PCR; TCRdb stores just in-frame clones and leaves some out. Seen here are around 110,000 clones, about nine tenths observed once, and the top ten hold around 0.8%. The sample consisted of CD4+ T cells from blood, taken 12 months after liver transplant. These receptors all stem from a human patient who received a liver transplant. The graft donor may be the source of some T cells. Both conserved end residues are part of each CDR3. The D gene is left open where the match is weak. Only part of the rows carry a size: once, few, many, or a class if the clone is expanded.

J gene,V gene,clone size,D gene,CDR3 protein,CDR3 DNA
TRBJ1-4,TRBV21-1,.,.,CASSKDTGKNEKLFF,TGTGCCAGCAGCAAAGATACGGGGAAGAATGAAAAACTGTTTTTT
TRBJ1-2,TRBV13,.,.,CASSPIGTVGYTF,TGTGCCAGCAGCCCTATCGGGACGGTAGGCTACACCTTC
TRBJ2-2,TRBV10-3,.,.,CAISASENTGELFF,TGTGCCATCAGTGCTAGCGAGAACACCGGGGAGCTGTTTTTT
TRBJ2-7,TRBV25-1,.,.,CASSDPGWGYEQYF,TGTGCCAGCAGTGACCCCGGGTGGGGGTACGAGCAGTACTTC
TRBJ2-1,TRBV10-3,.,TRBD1,CAISESGRTGGDEQFF,TGTGCCATCAGTGAGTCGGGAAGGACAGGTGGTGATGAGCAGTTCTTC
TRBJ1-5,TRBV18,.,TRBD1,CASSSLDRDSNQPQHF,TGTGCCAGCTCATCACTGGACAGGGACAGCAATCAGCCCCAGCATTTT
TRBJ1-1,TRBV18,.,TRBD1,CASSPGQAGVNTEAFF,TGTGCCAGCTCACCTGGACAGGCCGGGGTGAACACTGAAGCTTTCTTT
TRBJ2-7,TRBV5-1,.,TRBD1,CASSPGQGLVYEQYF,TGCGCCAGCAGCCCAGGACAGGGTTTAGTCTACGAGCAGTACTTC
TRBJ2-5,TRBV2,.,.,CASSTSEYQETQYF,.
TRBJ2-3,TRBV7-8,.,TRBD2,CASSLGLAGITDTQYF,TGTGCCAGCAGCTTAGGACTAGCGGGGATCACAGATACGCAGTATTTT
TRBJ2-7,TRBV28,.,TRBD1,CASSTITGQIYEQYF,TGTGCCAGCAGTACGATAACGGGACAGATTTACGAGCAGTACTTC
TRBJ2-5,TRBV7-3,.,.,CASSLDGKETQYF,TGTGCCAGCAGCTTAGACGGGAAAGAGACCCAGTACTTC
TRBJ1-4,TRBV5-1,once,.,CASSPEVASNEKLFF,TGCGCCAGCAGCCCGGAGGTGGCATCTAATGAAAAACTGTTTTTT
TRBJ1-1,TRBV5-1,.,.,CASSSEGFLTEAFF,TGCGCCAGCAGCTCGGAGGGGTTCTTGACTGAAGCTTTCTTT
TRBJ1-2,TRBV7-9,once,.,CASSPTRGPNYGYTF,TGTGCCAGCAGCCCGACTAGGGGACCTAACTATGGCTACACCTTC
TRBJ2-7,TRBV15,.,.,CATSRDPGKQYEQYF,TGTGCCACCAGCAGAGATCCCGGGAAACAATACGAGCAGTACTTC
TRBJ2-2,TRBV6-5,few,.,CASSLTLQRVAGELFF,TGTGCCAGCAGTTTGACACTGCAGCGGGTAGCCGGGGAGCTGTTTTTT
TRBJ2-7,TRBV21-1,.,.,CASPRKSSYEQYF,TGTGCCAGCCCGAGAAAGTCCTCCTACGAGCAGTACTTC
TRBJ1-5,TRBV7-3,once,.,CASSLARIVSNQPQHF,TGTGCCAGCAGCTTAGCGAGGATAGTAAGCAATCAGCCCCAGCATTTT
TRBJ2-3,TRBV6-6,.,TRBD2,CASSNVLAGETDTQYF,TGTGCCAGCAGTAACGTTCTGGCGGGAGAGACAGATACGCAGTATTTT
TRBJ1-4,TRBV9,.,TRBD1,CASSPWKGAKEKLFF,TGTGCCAGCAGCCCCTGGAAGGGGGCGAAGGAAAAACTGTTTTTT
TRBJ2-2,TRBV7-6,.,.,CASSREKNTGELFF,TGTGCCAGCAGCCGCGAGAAGAACACCGGGGAGCTGTTTTTT
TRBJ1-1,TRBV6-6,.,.,CASTFDRRHTEAFF,TGTGCCAGCACCTTCGACAGGCGGCACACTGAAGCTTTCTTT
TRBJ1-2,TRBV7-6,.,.,CASSLAARANYGYTF,TGTGCCAGCAGCTTAGCAGCCAGGGCCAACTATGGCTACACCTTC
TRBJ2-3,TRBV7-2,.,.,CASSLYGETQYF,TGTGCCAGCAGCTTATATGGAGAGACGCAGTATTTT
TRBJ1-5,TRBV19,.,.,CASSIDWGGSQPQHF,TGTGCCAGTAGTATAGATTGGGGGGGCAGCCAGCCCCAGCATTTT
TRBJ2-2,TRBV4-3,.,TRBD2,CASSQVPLTGGWTGELFF,TGCGCCAGCAGCCAAGTTCCGCTTACGGGAGGGTGGACCGGGGAGCTGTTTTTT
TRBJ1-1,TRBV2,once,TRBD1,CASSEGLSGTGRSFF,TGTGCCAGCAGTGAAGGGTTGTCAGGGACAGGGCGATCTTTCTTT
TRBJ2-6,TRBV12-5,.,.,CASGLVVGGFGANVLTF,TGTGCTAGTGGTTTGGTAGTAGGGGGGTTTGGGGCCAACGTCCTGACTTTC
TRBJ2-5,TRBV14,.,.,CASSQGRTISLLETQYF,TGTGCCAGCAGCCAAGGGCGTACCATATCCCTACTGGAGACCCAGTACTTC
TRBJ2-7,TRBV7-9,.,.,CASNTRGETYEQYF,TGTGCCAGCAACACTAGGGGGGAAACCTACGAGCAGTACTTC
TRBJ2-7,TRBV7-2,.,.,CASSLDGFSYEQYF,TGTGCCAGCAGCTTAGATGGGTTCTCCTACGAGCAGTACTTC
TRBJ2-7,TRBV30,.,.,CAWSHTPSLGEQYF,TGTGCCTGGAGTCATACTCCCTCCCTGGGCGAGCAGTACTTC
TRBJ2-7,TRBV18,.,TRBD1,CASSLGTGGLPIAYEQYF,TGTGCCAGCTCACTCGGGACAGGAGGACTCCCAATAGCCTACGAGCAGTACTTC
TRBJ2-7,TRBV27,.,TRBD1,CASSFRDSPYEQYF,TGTGCCAGCAGTTTTAGGGACAGTCCCTACGAGCAGTACTTC
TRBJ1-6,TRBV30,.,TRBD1,CAWSVAGGNSPLHF,TGTGCCTGGAGTGTAGCAGGGGGGAATTCACCCCTCCACTTT
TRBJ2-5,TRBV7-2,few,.,CASSLHGSSEETQYF,TGTGCCAGCAGCTTACACGGGAGCAGTGAAGAGACCCAGTACTTC
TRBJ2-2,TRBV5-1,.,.,CASSLVRGGELFF,TGCGCCAGCAGCTTGGTACGCGGCGGGGAGCTGTTTTTT
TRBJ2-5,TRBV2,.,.,CASSEGQGGGGETQYF,TGTGCCAGCAGTGAAGGGCAAGGTGGGGGTGGAGAGACCCAGTACTTC
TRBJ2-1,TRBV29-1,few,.,CSVETASTYNEQFF,TGCAGCGTTGAAACAGCGTCGACCTACAATGAGCAGTTCTTC
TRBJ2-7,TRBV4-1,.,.,CASSQVRDYEQYF,TGCGCCAGCAGCCAAGTACGGGACTACGAGCAGTACTTC
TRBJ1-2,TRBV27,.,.,CASSFFMGYGYTF,TGTGCCAGCAGTTTTTTCATGGGCTATGGCTACACCTTC